The TCR beta chain described here comes from a study of blood T cell repertoires in COVID-19. In the source study's methods: Reference gene primers were amplified, and this amplification served to estimate nucleated cell counts. The data were produced by immunoSEQ multiplex PCR, yet TCRdb's version contains in-frame clones alone and is incomplete. From that table come the V and J calls and clone size; the DNA was used to work out D and trimming. The table shows fewer than 350,000 clones, with roughly 87% occurring only once. Enrolled through a virtual design, the participants were between roughly 18 and 100 years of age and came from about two dozen US areas. Participants were placed into cohorts based on the clinical history they reported. Symptom resolution, clearance, or two negative PCRs marked the recovered donors of Cohort 3. Trimming stripped 5 bases from V and 0 bases from J, with 16 bases between. Germline loops: CDR1 SGHTA, CDR2 FQGNSA. This CDR3 is 16 amino acids long.

The clonotype originates from a woman aged 30 to 39 who had recovered from COVID-19. Sequencing was carried out using PBMCs or T cells enriched from blood (not recorded which). The V call is TRBV7-2, the J call TRBJ2-5; D possibly corresponds to TRBD2 (6 bases). CDR3 residues: CASSPEGIWYQETQYF. In DNA form, the CDR3 reads TGTGCCAGCAGCCCGGAGGGGATTTGGTACCAAGAGACCCAGTACTTC.